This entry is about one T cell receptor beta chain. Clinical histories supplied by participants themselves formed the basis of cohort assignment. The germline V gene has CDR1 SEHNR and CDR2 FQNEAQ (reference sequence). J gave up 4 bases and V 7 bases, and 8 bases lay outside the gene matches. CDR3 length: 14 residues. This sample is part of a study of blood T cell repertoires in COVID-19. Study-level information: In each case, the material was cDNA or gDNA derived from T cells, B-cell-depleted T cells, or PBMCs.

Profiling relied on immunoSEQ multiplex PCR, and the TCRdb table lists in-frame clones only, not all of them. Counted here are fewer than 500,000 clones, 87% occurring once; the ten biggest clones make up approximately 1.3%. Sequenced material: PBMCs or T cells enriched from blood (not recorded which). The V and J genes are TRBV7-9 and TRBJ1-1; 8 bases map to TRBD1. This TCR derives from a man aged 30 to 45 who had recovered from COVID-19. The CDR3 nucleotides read TGTGCCAGCACCGAACAGGGGGTCGGCACTGAAGCTTTCTTT. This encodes CASTEQGVGTEAFF.